Below, 3 T cell receptor beta chains from the same sample are listed, as sequenced in a study of blood T cell repertoires in COVID-19. Sequenced by immunoSEQ multiplex PCR; TCRdb stores in-frame clones only, minus some. This sample yields some 350,000 clones, of which more than 70% are seen a single time; 5.3% belongs to the top ten. Sequenced material: PBMCs or T cells enriched from blood (not recorded which). The receptors here all came from a woman in her 30s who had recovered from COVID-19.

The V call is TRBV3-1 (or the pseudogene TRBV3-2), the J call TRBJ2-1; 9 bases are a match to TRBD2. Unmatched junction bases numbered 9, after V lost 1 base and J lost 8 bases. Germline-derived CDR1 and CDR2 are LGHDT and YNNKEL (reference sequence). The CDR3 spans 16 residues. The CDR3 nucleotides are TGTGCCAGCAGCCAAGGGGCGGGGGGGGGCTCACATGAGCAGTTCTTC. It yields the protein CASSQGAGGGSHEQFF.

The CDR3 sequence is CASSLFSERGPNNEQFF. The CDR3 DNA follows: TGTGCCAGCAGTTTATTTTCAGAGCGGGGGCCGAACAATGAGCAGTTCTTC. The chain combines TRBV27 with TRBJ2-1; 8 bases agree with TRBD2. Germline trimming cut 1 base from V and 5 bases from J; bases unmatched to any gene: 10. In germline, CDR1 is MNHEY, CDR2 SMNVEV (reference sequence). The CDR3 has 17 residues.

The chain recombines TRBV11-2 with TRBJ2-3; D is uncertain. This CDR3 has 13 amino acids. The V and J ends lost 5 bases and 2 bases respectively, with 8 bases between them. Germline CDR1 reads SGHAT; CDR2 reads FQNNGV. In nucleotides, the CDR3 is TGTGCCAGCAGCGCTAGATACACAGATACGCAGTATTTT. Translation: CASSARYTDTQYF. The full variable domain, rest sourced from reference TRBV11-2 and TRBJ2-3, is EAGVAQSPRYKIIEKRQSVAFWCNPISGHATLYWYQQILGQGPKLLIQFQNNGVVDDSQLPKDRFSAERLKGVDSTLKIQPAKLEDSAVYLCASSARYTDTQYFGPGTRLTVL.